This T cell receptor beta chain was sequenced in a study of shared clonotypes between healthy human individuals. The germline V gene encodes CDR1 LNHDA and CDR2 SQIVND (reference sequence). Trimming at V came to 6 bases and at J to 6 bases, leaving 6 bases not matched to a gene. This CDR3 spans 14 amino acids. Method: immunoSEQ multiplex PCR; TCRdb's copy keeps in-frame clones and lacks some. Among some 2,100,000 clones listed, 90% to 95% were seen once. CD8 cells regarded as naive lacked CD45RO, were positively chosen for CCR7, and omitted terminally differentiated effector memory CD45RA+ cells. The sample taken for sequencing was naive CD8+ T cells from PBMCs. The receptor was derived from a young man in good health. Some clones in this sample may be carry-over from other donors' samples. The chain has TRBV19 and TRBJ2-2, with 8 positions matching TRBD1. CDR3 sequence: CASRDRVVAGELFF. CDR3 nucleotide sequence: TGTGCCAGTAGGGACAGGGTCGTCGCCGGGGAGCTGTTTTTT.